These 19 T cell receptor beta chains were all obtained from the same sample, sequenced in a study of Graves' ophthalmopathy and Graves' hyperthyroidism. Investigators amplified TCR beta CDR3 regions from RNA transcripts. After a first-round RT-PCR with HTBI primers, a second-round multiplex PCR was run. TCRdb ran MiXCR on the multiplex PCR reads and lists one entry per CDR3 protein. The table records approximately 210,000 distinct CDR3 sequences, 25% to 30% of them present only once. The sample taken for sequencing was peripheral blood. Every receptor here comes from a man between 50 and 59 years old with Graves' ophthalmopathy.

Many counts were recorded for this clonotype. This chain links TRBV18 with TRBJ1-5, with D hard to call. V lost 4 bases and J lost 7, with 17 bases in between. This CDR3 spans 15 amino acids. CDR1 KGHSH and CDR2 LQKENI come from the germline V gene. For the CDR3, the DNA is TGTGCCAGCTCACAGGGTTCTCCTTCTATACAGCCCCAGCATTTT. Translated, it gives CASSQGSPSIQPQHF.

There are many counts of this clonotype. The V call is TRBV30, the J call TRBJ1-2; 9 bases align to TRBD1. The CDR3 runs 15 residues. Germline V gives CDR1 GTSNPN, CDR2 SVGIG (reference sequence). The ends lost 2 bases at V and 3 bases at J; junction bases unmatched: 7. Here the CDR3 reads CAWSSRDRVYYGYTF. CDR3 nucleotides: TGTGCCTGGAGTTCCCGGGACAGGGTGTACTATGGCTACACCTTC.

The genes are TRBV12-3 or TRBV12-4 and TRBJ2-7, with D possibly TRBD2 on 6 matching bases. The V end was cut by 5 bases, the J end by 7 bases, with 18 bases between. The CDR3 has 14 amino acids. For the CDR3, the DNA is TGTGCCAGCAGTCCCGCCGGAGGGACGGGTGAGCAGTACTTC. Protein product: CASSPAGGTGEQYF.

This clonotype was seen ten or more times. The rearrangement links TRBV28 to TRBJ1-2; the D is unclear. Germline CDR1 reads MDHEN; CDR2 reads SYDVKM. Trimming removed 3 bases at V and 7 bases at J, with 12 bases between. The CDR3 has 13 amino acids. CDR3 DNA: TGTGCCAGCAGTTTGGCGGGCCTTCTTGGCTACACCTTC. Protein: CASSLAGLLGYTF.

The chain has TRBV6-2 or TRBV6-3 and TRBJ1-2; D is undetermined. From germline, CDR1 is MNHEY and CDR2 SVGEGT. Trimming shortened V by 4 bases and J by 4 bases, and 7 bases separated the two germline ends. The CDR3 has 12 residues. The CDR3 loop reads CASSWAFYGYTF. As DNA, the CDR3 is TGTGCCAGCAGTTGGGCTTTCTATGGCTACACCTTC.

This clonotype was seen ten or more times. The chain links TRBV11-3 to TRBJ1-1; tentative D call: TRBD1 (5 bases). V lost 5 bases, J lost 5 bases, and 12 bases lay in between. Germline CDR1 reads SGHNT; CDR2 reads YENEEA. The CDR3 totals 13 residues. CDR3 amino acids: CASSQSGRTEAFF. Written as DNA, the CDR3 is TGTGCCAGCAGCCAATCAGGGAGGACTGAAGCTTTCTTT. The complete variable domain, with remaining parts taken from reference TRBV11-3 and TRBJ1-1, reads EAGVVQSPRYKIIEKKQPVAFWCNPISGHNTLYWYLQNLGQGPELLIRYENEEAVDDSQLPKDRFSAERLKGVDSTLKIQPAELGDSAVYLCASSQSGRTEAFFGQGTRLTVV.

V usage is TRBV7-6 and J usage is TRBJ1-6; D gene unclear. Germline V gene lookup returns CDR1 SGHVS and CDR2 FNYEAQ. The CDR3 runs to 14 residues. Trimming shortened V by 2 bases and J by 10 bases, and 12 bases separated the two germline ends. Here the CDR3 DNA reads TGTGCCAGCAGCTTACGGTCGGACGGGTCACCCCTCCACTTT. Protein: CASSLRSDGSPLHF.

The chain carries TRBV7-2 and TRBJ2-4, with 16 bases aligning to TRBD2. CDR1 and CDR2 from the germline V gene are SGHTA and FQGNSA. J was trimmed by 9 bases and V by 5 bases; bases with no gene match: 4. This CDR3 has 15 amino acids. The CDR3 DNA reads TGTGCCAGCAGCGCCGGGACTAGCGGGGGGGGCATTCAGTACTTC. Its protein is CASSAGTSGGGIQYF.

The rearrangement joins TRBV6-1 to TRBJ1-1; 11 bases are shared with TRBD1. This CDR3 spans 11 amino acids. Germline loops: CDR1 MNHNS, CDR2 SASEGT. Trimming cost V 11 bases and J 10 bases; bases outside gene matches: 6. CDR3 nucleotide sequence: TGTGCCGAAGGGACAGGGGGGGCAGCTTTCTTT. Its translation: CAEGTGGAAFF.

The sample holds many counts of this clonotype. CDR3 region: CSVDAPGGFGGELFF. CDR3 coding DNA: TGCAGCGTTGACGCCCCTGGGGGGTTTGGCGGGGAGCTGTTTTTT. The chain carries TRBV29-1 and TRBJ2-2; perhaps TRBD2 as D (6 bases). The CDR3 runs to 15 residues. Trimming shortened V by 3 bases and J by 7 bases, and 18 bases separated the two germline ends. CDR1 and CDR2 (germline): SQVTM, ANQGSEA.

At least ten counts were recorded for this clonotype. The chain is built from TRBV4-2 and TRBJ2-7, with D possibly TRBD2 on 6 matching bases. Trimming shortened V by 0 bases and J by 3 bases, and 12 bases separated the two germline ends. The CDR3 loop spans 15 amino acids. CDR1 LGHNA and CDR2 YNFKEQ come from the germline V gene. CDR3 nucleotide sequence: TGTGCCAGCAGCCAAGATAGACTAGGAGGCTACGAGCAGTACTTC. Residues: CASSQDRLGGYEQYF.

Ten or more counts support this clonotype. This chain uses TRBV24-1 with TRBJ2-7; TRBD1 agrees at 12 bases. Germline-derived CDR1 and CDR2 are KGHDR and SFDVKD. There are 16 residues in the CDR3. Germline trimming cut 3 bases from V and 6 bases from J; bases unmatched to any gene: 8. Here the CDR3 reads CATSDPPGQGASEQYF. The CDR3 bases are TGTGCCACCAGTGATCCACCGGGACAGGGGGCTTCCGAGCAGTACTTC.

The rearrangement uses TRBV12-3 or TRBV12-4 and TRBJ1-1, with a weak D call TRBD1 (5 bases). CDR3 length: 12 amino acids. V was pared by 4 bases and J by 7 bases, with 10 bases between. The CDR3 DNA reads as TGTGCCAGCAGTTGGGACGGGGGTGAAGCTTTCTTT. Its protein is CASSWDGGEAFF.

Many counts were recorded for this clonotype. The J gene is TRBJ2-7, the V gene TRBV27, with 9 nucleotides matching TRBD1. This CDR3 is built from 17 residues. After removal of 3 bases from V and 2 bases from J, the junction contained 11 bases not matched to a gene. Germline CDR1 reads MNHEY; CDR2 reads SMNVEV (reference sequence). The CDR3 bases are TGTGCCAGCAGTTTGGGGGTGGGGGACAGGGCCACCTACGAGCAGTACTTC. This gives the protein CASSLGVGDRATYEQYF.

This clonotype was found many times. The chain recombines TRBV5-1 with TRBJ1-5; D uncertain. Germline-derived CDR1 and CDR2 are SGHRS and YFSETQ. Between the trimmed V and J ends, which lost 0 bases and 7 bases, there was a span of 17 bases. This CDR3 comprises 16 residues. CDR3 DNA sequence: TGCGCCAGCAGCTTGGACGGACGGACCTATGGCCAGCCCCAGCATTTT. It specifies CASSLDGRTYGQPQHF. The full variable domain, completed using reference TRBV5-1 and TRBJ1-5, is KAGVTQTPRYLIKTRGQQVTLSCSPISGHRSVSWYQQTPGQGLQFLFEYFSETQRNKGNFPGRFSGRQFSNSRSEMNVSTLELGDSALYLCASSLDGRTYGQPQHFGDGTRLSIL.

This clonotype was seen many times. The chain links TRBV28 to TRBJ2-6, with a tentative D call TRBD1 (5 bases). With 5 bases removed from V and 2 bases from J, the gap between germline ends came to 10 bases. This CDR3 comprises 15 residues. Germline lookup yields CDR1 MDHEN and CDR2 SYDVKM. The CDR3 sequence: CASSPRVTGANVLTF. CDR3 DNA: TGTGCCAGCAGTCCCAGGGTTACTGGGGCCAACGTCCTGACTTTC.

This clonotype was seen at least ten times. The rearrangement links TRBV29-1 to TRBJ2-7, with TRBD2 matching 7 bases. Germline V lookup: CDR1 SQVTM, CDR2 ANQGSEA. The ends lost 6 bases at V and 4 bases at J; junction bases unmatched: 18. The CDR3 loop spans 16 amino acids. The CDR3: CSVEGPLTGRIYEQYF. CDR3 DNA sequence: TGCAGCGTCGAGGGGCCACTTACCGGGAGGATATACGAGCAGTACTTC.

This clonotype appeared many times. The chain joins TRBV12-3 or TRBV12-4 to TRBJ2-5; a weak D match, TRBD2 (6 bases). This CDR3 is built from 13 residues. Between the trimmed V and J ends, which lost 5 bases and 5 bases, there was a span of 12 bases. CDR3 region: CASSGDLGETQYF. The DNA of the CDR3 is TGTGCCAGCAGTGGGGACTTGGGGGAGACCCAGTACTTC.

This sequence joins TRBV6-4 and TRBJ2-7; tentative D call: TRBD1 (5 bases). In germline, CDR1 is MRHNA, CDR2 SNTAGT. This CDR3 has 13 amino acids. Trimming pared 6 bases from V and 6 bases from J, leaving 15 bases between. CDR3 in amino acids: CASSPAGQGEQYF. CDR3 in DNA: TGTGCCAGCAGCCCGGCAGGTCAGGGCGAGCAGTACTTC.